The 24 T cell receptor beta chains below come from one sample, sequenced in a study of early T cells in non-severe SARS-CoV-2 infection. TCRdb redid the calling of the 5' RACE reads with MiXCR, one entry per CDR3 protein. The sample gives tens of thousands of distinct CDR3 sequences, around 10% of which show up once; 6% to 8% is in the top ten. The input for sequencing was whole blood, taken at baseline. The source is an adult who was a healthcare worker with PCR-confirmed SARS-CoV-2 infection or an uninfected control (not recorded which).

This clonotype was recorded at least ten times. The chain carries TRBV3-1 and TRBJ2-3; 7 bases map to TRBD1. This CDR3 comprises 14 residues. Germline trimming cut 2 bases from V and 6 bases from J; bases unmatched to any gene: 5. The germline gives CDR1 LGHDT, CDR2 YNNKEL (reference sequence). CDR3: CASSQTGTADTQYF. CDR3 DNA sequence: TGTGCCAGCAGCCAAACCGGGACAGCGGATACGCAGTATTTT.

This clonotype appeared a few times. Written as DNA, the CDR3 is TGCGCCAGCAGCCAAGGAATTGCAGGGGCCAACACCGGGGAGCTGTTTTTT. Its translation: CASSQGIAGANTGELFF. V usage is TRBV4-3 and J usage is TRBJ2-2; possibly TRBD1 for D (6 bases). The CDR3 contains 17 residues. The V and J ends lost 1 base and 2 bases respectively, with 14 bases between them. The V gene's germline CDR1 is LGHNA and CDR2 YSLEER.

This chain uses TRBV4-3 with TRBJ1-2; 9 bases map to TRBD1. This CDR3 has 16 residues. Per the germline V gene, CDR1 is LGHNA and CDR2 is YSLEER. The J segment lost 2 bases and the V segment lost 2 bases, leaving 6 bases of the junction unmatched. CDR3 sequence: CASSQSTGGANYGYTF. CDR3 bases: TGCGCCAGCAGCCAATCAACAGGGGGCGCGAACTATGGCTACACCTTC.

The CDR3 loop is CASSAEGQDNSPLHF. CDR3 nucleotides: TGTGCCAGCAGCGCCGAAGGACAGGACAATTCACCCCTCCACTTT. The chain combines TRBV9 with TRBJ1-6; 7 bases align to TRBD1. Per germline, CDR1 SGDLS and CDR2 YYNGEE. V lost 3 bases and J lost 7; bases outside the gene matches: 7. The CDR3 totals 15 residues. Using reference TRBV9 and TRBJ1-6 for the parts outside the CDR3, the full variable domain is DSGVTQTPKHLITATGQRVTLRCSPRSGDLSVYWYQQSLDQGLQFLIQYYNGEERAKGNILERFSAQQFPDLHSELNLSSLELGDSALYFCASSAEGQDNSPLHFGNGTRLTVT.

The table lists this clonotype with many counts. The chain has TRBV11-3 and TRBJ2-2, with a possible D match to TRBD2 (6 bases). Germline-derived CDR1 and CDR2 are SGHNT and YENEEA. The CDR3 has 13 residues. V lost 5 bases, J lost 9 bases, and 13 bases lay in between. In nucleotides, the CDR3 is TGTGCCAGCAGCGATAGAACTAGCCGGGAGCTGTTTTTT. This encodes CASSDRTSRELFF. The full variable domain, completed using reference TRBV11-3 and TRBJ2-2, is EAGVVQSPRYKIIEKKQPVAFWCNPISGHNTLYWYLQNLGQGPELLIRYENEEAVDDSQLPKDRFSAERLKGVDSTLKIQPAELGDSAVYLCASSDRTSRELFFGEGSRLTVL.

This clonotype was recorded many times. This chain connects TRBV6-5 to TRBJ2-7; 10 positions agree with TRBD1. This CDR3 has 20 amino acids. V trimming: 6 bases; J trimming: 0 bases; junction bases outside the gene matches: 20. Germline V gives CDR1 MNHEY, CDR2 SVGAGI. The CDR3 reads CASSHRSRGTGVRSSYEQYF. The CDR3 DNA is TGTGCCAGCAGCCACCGATCACGCGGGACAGGGGTACGGAGCTCCTACGAGCAGTACTTC.

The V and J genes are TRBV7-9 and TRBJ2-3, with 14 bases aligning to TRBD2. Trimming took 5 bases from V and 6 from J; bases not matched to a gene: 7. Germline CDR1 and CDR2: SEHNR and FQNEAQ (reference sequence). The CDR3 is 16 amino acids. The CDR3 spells CASSPRLAGGSDTQYF. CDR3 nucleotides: TGTGCCAGCAGCCCCCGACTAGCGGGGGGGTCGGATACGCAGTATTTT.

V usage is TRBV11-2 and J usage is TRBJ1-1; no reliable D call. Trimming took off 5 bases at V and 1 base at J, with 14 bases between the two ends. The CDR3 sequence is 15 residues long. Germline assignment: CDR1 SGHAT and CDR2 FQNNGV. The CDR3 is CASSAGGNSNTEAFF. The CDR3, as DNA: TGTGCCAGCAGCGCCGGCGGCAATTCGAACACTGAAGCTTTCTTT. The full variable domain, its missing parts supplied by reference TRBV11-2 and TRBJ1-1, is EAGVAQSPRYKIIEKRQSVAFWCNPISGHATLYWYQQILGQGPKLLIQFQNNGVVDDSQLPKDRFSAERLKGVDSTLKIQPAKLEDSAVYLCASSAGGNSNTEAFFGQGTRLTVV.

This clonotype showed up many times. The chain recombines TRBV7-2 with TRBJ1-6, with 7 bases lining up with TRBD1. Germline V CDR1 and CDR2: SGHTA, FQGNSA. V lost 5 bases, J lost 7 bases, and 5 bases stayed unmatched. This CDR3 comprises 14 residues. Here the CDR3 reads CASSPRQGNSPLHF. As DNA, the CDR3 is TGTGCCAGCAGCCCGAGACAGGGAAATTCACCCCTCCACTTT. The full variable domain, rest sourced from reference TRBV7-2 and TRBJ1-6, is GAGVSQSPSNKVTEKGKDVELRCDPISGHTALYWYRQSLGQGLEFLIYFQGNSAPDKSGLPSDRFSAERTGGSVSTLTIQRTQQEDSAVYLCASSPRQGNSPLHFGNGTRLTVT.

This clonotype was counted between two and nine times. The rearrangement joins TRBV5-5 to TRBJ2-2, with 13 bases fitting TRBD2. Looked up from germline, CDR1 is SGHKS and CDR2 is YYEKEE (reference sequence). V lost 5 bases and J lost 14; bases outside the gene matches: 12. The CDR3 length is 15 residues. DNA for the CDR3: TGTGCCAGCAGGACGGGACTAGCGGGGACCGGGGCTCTGTTTTTT. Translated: CASRTGLAGTGALFF.

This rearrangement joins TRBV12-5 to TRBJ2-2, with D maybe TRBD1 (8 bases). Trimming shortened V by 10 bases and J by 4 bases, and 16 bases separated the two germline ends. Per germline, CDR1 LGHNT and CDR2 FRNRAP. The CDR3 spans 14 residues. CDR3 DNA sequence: TGTGCTACCTCGGACAGGGAGGGCACCGGGGAGCTGTTTTTT. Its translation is CATSDREGTGELFF. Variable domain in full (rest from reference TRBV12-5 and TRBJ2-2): DARVTQTPRHKVTEMGQEVTMRCQPILGHNTVFWYRQTMMQGLELLAYFRNRAPLDDSGMPKDRFSAEMPDATLATLKIQPSEPRDSAVYFCATSDREGTGELFFGEGSRLTVL.

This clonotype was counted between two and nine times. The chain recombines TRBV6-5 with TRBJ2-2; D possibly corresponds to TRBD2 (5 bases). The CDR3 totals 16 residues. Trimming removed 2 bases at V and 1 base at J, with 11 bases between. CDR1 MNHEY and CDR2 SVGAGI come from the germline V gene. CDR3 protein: CASSYDPEGNTGELFF. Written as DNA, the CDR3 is TGTGCCAGCAGTTACGACCCCGAGGGGAACACCGGGGAGCTGTTTTTT.

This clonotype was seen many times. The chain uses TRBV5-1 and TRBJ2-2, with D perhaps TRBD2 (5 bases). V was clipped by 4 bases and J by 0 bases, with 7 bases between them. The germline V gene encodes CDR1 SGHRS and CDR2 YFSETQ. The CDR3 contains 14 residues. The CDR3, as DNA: TGCGCCAGCAGCCCTAGCCCGAACACCGGGGAGCTGTTTTTT. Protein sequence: CASSPSPNTGELFF.

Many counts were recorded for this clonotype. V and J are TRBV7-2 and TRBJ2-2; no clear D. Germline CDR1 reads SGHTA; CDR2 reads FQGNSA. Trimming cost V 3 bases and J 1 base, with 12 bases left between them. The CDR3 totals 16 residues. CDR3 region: CASSFPGPGNTGELFF. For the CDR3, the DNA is TGTGCCAGCAGCTTTCCAGGACCAGGGAACACCGGGGAGCTGTTTTTT.

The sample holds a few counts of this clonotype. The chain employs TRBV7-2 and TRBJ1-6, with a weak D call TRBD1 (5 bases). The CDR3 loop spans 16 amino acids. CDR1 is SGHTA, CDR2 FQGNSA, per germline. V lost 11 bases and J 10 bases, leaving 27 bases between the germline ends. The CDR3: CASELRSSGGGSPLHF. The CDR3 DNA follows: TGTGCCTCCGAGCTTAGGTCGTCCGGGGGAGGCTCACCCCTCCACTTT.

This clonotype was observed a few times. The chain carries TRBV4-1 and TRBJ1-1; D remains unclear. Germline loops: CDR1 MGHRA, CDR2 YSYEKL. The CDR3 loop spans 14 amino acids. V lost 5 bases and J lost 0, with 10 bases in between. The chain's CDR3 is CASSGRTMNTEAFF. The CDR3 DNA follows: TGCGCCAGCAGCGGGAGGACCATGAACACTGAAGCTTTCTTT.

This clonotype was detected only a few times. In DNA form, the CDR3 reads TGTGCCAGTAGCATACAGGGGAGTAGGGAGACCCAGTACTTC. It encodes CASSIQGSRETQYF. This rearrangement joins TRBV19 to TRBJ2-5; 7 bases map to TRBD1. This CDR3 is 14 amino acids long. V lost 6 bases to trimming and J lost 5 bases; unmatched junction nucleotides: 9. Germline loops: CDR1 LNHDA, CDR2 SQIVND (reference sequence). Drawing the rest from reference TRBV19 and TRBJ2-5, the complete variable domain is DGGITQSPKYLFRKEGQNVTLSCEQNLNHDAMYWYRQDPGQGLRLIYYSQIVNDFQKGDIAEGYSVSREKKESFPLTVTSAQKNPTAFYLCASSIQGSRETQYFGPGTRLLVL.

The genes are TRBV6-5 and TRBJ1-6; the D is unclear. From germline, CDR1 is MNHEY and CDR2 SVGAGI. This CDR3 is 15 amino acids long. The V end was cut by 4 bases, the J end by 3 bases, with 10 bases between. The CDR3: CASSSEGNYNSPLHF. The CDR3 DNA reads TGTGCCAGCAGTTCGGAGGGTAACTATAATTCACCCCTCCACTTT.

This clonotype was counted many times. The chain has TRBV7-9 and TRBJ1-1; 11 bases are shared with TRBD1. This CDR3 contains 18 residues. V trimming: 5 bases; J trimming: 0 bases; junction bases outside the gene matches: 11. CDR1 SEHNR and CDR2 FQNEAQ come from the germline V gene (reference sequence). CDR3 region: CASSGWTGGRGLNTEAFF. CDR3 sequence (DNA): TGTGCCAGCAGCGGATGGACAGGGGGCAGGGGGTTGAACACTGAAGCTTTCTTT.

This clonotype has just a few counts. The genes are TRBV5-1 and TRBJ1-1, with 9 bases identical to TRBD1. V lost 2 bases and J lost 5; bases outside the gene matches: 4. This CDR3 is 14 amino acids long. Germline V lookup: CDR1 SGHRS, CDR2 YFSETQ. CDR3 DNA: TGCGCCAGCAGCTTAGGACAGGGGTGGACTGAAGCTTTCTTT. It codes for CASSLGQGWTEAFF.

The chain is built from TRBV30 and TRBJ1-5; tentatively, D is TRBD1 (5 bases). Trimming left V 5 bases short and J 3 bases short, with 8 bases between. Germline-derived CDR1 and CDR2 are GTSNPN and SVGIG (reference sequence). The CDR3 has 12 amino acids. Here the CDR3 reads CAWDSFNQPQHF. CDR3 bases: TGTGCCTGGGACAGTTTCAATCAGCCCCAGCATTTT.

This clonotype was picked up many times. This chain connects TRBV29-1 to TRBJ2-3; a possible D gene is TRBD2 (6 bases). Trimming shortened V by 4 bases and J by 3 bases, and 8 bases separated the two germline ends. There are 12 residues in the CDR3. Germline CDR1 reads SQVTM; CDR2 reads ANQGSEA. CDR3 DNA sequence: TGCAGCGTTGTCCGGGGGACAGATACGCAGTATTTT. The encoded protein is CSVVRGTDTQYF.

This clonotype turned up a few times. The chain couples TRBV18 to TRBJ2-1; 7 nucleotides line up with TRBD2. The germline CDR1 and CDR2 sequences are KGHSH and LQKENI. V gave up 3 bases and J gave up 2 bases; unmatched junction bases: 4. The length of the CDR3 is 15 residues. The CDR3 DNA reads TGTGCCAGCTCACCGGTTGCGGGGGCCTACAATGAGCAGTTCTTC. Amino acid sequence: CASSPVAGAYNEQFF.

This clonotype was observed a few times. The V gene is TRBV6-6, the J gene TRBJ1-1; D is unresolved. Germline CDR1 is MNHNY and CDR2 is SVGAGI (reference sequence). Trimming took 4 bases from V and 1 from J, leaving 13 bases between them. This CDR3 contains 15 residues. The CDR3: CASSSSPDRNTEAFF. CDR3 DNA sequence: TGTGCCAGCAGTTCCTCCCCCGACCGGAACACTGAAGCTTTCTTT.